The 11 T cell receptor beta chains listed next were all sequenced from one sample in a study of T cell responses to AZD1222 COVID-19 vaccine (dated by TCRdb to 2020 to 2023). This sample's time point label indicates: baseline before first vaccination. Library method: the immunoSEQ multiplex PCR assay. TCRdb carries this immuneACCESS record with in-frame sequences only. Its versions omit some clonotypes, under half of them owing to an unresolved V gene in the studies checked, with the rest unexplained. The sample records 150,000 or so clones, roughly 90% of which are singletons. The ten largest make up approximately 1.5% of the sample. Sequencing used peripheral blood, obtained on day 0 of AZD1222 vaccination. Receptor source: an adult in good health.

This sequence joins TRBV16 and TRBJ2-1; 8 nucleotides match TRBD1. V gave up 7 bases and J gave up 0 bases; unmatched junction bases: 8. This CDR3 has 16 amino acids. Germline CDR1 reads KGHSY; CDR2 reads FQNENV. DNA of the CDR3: TGTGCCAGCACACCTGACAGGGGTAGCTCCTACAATGAGCAGTTCTTC. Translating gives CASTPDRGSSYNEQFF. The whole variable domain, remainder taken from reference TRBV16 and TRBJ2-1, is GEEVAQTPKHLVRGEGQKAKLYCAPIKGHSYVFWYQQVLKNEFKFLISFQNENVFDETGMPKERFSAKCLPNSPCSLEIQATKLEDSAVYFCASTPDRGSSYNEQFFGPGTRLTVL.

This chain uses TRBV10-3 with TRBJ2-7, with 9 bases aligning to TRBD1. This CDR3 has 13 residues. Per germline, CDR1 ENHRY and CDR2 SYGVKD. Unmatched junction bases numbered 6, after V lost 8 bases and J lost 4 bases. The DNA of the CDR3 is TGTGCCATCTCTGGGACAGGGTATTACGAGCAGTACTTC. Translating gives CAISGTGYYEQYF.

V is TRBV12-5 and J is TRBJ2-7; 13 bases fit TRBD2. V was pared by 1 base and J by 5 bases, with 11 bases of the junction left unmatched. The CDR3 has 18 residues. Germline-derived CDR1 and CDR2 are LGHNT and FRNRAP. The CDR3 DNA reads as TGTGCTAGTGGTTTGGGGACTAGCGGGAGCGACGTCGGCCACGAGCAGTACTTC. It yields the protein CASGLGTSGSDVGHEQYF.

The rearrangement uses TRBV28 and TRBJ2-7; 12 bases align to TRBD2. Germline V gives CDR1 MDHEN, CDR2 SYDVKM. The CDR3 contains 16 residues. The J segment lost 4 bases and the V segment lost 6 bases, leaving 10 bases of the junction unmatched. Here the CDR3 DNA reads TGTGCCAGCAGCCCACTAGCGGGAGGTTTTGGGTACGAGCAGTACTTC. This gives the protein CASSPLAGGFGYEQYF.

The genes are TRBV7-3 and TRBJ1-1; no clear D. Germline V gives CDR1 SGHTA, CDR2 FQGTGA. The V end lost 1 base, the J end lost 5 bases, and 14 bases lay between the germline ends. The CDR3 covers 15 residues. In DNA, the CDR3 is TGTGCCAGCAGCTTAATGGCAGCGAAGGATACTGAAGCTTTCTTT. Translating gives CASSLMAAKDTEAFF.

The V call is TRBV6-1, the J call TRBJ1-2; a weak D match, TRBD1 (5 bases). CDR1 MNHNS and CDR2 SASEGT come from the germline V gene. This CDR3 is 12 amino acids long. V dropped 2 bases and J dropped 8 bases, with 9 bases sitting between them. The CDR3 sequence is CASSERGDGYTF. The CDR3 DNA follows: TGTGCCAGCAGTGAACGGGGGGACGGCTACACCTTC.

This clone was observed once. CDR3 sequence (DNA): TGCAGCGCCGCCCCGGGGGGGGGTTCCTACAATGAGCAGTTCTTC. Translated: CSAAPGGGSYNEQFF. V and J are TRBV29-1 and TRBJ2-1, with 8 bases fitting TRBD2. Trimming took 7 bases from V and 1 from J; bases not matched to a gene: 9. Germline assignment: CDR1 SQVTM and CDR2 ANQGSEA. The CDR3 covers 15 residues.

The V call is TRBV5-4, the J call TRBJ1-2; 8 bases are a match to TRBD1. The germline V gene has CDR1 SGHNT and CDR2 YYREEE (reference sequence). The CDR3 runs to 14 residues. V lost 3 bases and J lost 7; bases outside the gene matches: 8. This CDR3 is CASSYGQGKGGYTF. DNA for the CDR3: TGTGCCAGCAGCTATGGACAGGGTAAAGGTGGCTACACCTTC.

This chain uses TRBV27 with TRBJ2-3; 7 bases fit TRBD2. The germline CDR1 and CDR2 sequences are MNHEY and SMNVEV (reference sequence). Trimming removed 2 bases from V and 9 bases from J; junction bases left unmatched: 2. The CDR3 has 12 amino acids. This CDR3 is CASSLAGLTQYF. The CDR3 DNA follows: TGTGCCAGCAGTTTAGCGGGACTAACGCAGTATTTT.

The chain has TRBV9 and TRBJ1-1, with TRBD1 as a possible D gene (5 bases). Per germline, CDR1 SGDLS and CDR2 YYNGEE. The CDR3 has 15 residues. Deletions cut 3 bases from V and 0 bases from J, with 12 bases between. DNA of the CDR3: TGTGCCAGCAGCGCCGCGGGGACCATGAACACTGAAGCTTTCTTT. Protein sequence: CASSAAGTMNTEAFF. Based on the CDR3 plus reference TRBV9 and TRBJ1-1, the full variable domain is DSGVTQTPKHLITATGQRVTLRCSPRSGDLSVYWYQQSLDQGLQFLIQYYNGEERAKGNILERFSAQQFPDLHSELNLSSLELGDSALYFCASSAAGTMNTEAFFGQGTRLTVV.

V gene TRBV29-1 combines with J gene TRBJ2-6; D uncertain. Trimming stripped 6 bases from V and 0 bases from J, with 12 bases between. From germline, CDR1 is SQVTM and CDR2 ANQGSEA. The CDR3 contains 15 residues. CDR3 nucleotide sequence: TGCAGCGTCTCCGGACCGAGCTCTGGGGCCAACGTCCTGACTTTC. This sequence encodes CSVSGPSSGANVLTF.